These T cell receptor beta chains were read from a single sample in a study of cytomegalovirus exposure and HLA in healthy donors. Assay: immunoSEQ multiplex PCR; the TCRdb copy retains only in-frame clones and omits some. The repertoire holds roughly 200,000 clones, with 78% as singletons. Sequencing was carried out using PBMCs. The receptors shown here come from a female donor in good health and CMV-seronegative. Each CDR3 is given with its conserved first and last residue. A D gene is named only where the DNA matches it firmly. Clone size is stated in some rows and not others, as once, few, many or a class when expanded.

>NA|TRBV27|NA|TRBJ1-6
TGTGCCAGCTCGGTCTACGTGGATTCACCCCTCCACTTT
CASSVYVDSPLHF
>NA|TRBV7-9|TRBD1|TRBJ2-1
TGTGCCAGCAGCTCAACAGGGGGCCGGGTTATAGATGAGCAGTTCTTC
CASSSTGGRVIDEQFF
>NA|TRBV27|NA|TRBJ2-1
TGTGCCAGCAGTTCCTCCGGGTGGAGGGATGAGCAGTTCTTC
CASSSSGWRDEQFF
>NA|TRBV27|NA|TRBJ2-2
TGTGCCAGCAGTTTATCGACTCTGGTAAACACCGGGGAGCTGTTTTTT
CASSLSTLVNTGELFF
>NA|TRBV7-9|TRBD2|TRBJ2-7
TGTGCCAGCAGCTTAGAGAGCGGGGTCCCCTACGAGCAGTACTTC
CASSLESGVPYEQYF
>NA|TRBV9|NA|TRBJ2-7
TGTGCCAGCAGCGTAGCTTACAGCCCCTACGAGCAGTACTTC
CASSVAYSPYEQYF
>NA|TRBV27|TRBD1|TRBJ2-7
TGTGCCAGCAGTAGTACCCCGGGACAGTACTACGAGCAGTACTTC
CASSSTPGQYYEQYF
>NA|TRBV6-5|TRBD2|TRBJ2-7
TGTGCCAGCAGAGAGACTAGCGGGAGTTTCTACGAGCAGTACTTC
CASRETSGSFYEQYF
>NA|TRBV6-5|TRBD2|TRBJ2-7
TGTGCCAGCAGGATAGAGCGGGGGAGGTCCTACGAGCAGTACTTC
CASRIERGRSYEQYF
>NA|TRBV27|TRBD1|TRBJ2-3
TGTGCCAGCAGTCCCGACAGGGGAAGGTTTACAGATACGCAGTATTTT
CASSPDRGRFTDTQYF
>NA|TRBV9|TRBD2|TRBJ2-5
TGTGCCAGCAGTATATCTAGCGGGGGGGCCCAAGAGACCCAGTACTTC
CASSISSGGAQETQYF
>NA|TRBV28|TRBD2|TRBJ2-7
TGTGCCAGCAGTTTACGGGCGGCGGGAGGGAACGAGCAGTACTTC
CASSLRAAGGNEQYF
>NA|TRBV2|NA|TRBJ1-1
TGTGCCAGCAGCCTGACAGGGAACACTGAAGCTTTCTTT
CASSLTGNTEAFF
>NA|TRBV19|NA|TRBJ2-7
TGTGCCAGTAGTTTTTGGGGCGCGGCCTACGAGCAGTACTTC
CASSFWGAAYEQYF
>NA|TRBV15|TRBD1|TRBJ1-2
TGTGCCACCAGCGGCCTGGACAGGCCCCCGCTTATCTATGGCTACACCTTC
CATSGLDRPPLIYGYTF
>NA|TRBV27|TRBD1|TRBJ1-3
TGTGCCAGCAGTATGACAGGGACCTCTGGAAACACCATATATTTT
CASSMTGTSGNTIYF
>NA|TRBV7-9|NA|TRBJ1-1
TGTGCCAGTACGCCGGGTTCCCCCATGAACACTGAAGCTTTCTTT
CASTPGSPMNTEAFF
>NA|TRBV4-2|NA|TRBJ2-2
TGTGCCAGCAGCTCGGGTATCGCCGGGGAGCTGTTTTTT
CASSSGIAGELFF
>NA|TRBV6-1|TRBD1|TRBJ2-5
TGTGCCAGCAGGGACAGGGCATACCAAGAGACCCAGTACTTC
CASRDRAYQETQYF
>NA|TRBV6-5|TRBD1|TRBJ2-7
TGTGCCAGCAGCTCGACAGGGGGGACCTACGAGCAGTACTTC
CASSSTGGTYEQYF
>NA|TRBV19|TRBD1|TRBJ1-3
TGTGCCAGTAGTAATCAGGGACAGCGAAACACCATATATTTT
CASSNQGQRNTIYF
>NA|TRBV6-5|TRBD2|TRBJ2-7
TGTGCCAGCAGTTACCTACAGACTAGCGGCGAGCAGTACTTC
CASSYLQTSGEQYF
>NA|TRBV2|TRBD1|TRBJ2-2
TGTGCCAGCAGCGACAGGGAAACCGGGGAGCTGTTTTTT
CASSDRETGELFF
>NA|TRBV7-9|TRBD1|TRBJ1-1
TGTGCCAGCAGCCCCGGACAGGGCGGGACTGAAGCTTTCTTT
CASSPGQGGTEAFF
>NA|TRBV5-4|NA|TRBJ2-5
TGTGCCAGCAGCTTGGCCGTTAGGGGGCAAGAGACCCAGTACTTC
CASSLAVRGQETQYF
>NA|TRBV4-2|NA|TRBJ1-3
TGTGCCAGCAGCCAAGACAGGGCCTACTCTGGAAACACCATATATTTT
CASSQDRAYSGNTIYF
>NA|TRBV5-1|TRBD1|TRBJ1-3
TGCGCCAGCAGGAGGACAGGAGGTACTGGAAACACCATATATTTT
CASRRTGGTGNTIYF
>once|TRBV5-8|TRBD2|TRBJ2-7
TGTGCCAGCAGGAGGACTAGCGCTTACTACGAGCAGTACTTC
CASRRTSAYYEQYF
>NA|TRBV19|NA|TRBJ1-2
TGTGCCAGTACCATAGTGGGAGACTATGGCTACACCTTC
CASTIVGDYGYTF
>NA|TRBV7-9|TRBD1|TRBJ1-2
TGTGCCAGCAGCCCGGGACAGGGGATTGACTATGGCTACACCTTC
CASSPGQGIDYGYTF
>NA|TRBV21-1|NA|TRBJ1-1
TGTGCCAGCAGCAAAGCGACAGGGTATGAAAACACTGAAGCTTTCTTT
CASSKATGYENTEAFF
>NA|TRBV19|NA|TRBJ1-1
TGTGCCAGTGGGACTTGGGTTACTGAAGCTTTCTTT
CASGTWVTEAFF
>NA|TRBV11-2|NA|TRBJ2-1
TGTGCCAGCAGCTTACTAACCCTAAACAATGAGCAGTTCTTC
CASSLLTLNNEQFF
>NA|TRBV9|NA|TRBJ2-2
TGTGCCAGCAGCCCTAGACAGGGGAGGGACACCGGGGAGCTGTTTTTT
CASSPRQGRDTGELFF
>NA|TRBV5-4|NA|TRBJ1-4
TGTGCCAGCAGCTTGGCCCTTACAGGGTCAACTAATGAAAAACTGTTTTTT
CASSLALTGSTNEKLFF
>NA|TRBV30|NA|TRBJ1-1
TGTGCCTGGAGTGTTTCTAGGAACACTGAAGCTTTCTTT
CAWSVSRNTEAFF
>NA|TRBV14|NA|TRBJ1-1
TGTGCCAGCAGCCAAGTTAGGGGCGTAAGGGAGAACACTGAAGCTTTCTTT
CASSQVRGVRENTEAFF
>once|TRBV7-9|NA|TRBJ1-4
TGTGCCAGCGCCGCGCCCAGGGATGGGGAAAAACTGTTTTTT
CASAAPRDGEKLFF